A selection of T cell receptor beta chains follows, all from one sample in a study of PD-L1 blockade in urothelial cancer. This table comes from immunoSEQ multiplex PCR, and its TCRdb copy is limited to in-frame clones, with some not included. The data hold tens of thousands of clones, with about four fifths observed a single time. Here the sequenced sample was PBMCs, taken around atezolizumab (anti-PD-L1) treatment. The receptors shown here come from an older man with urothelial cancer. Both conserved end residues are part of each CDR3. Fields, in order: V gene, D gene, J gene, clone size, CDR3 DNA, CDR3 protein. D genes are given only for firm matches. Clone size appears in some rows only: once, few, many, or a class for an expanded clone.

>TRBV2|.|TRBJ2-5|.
TGTGCCAGCAGTGGTGCCATCGGAGAGACCCAGTACTTC
CASSGAIGETQYF
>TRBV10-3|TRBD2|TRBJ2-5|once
TGTGCCATCAGTGACACGGGGCGAGCGGGGGCCCAAGAGACCCAGTACTTC
CAISDTGRAGAQETQYF
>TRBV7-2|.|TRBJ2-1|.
TGTGCCAGCAGCTTACTGAGAGGGAAGTTCTTC
CASSLLRGKFF
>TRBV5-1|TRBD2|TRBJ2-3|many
TGCGCCAGCAGCTTGGTTAGCGGGGGGCCCACAGATACGCAGTATTTT
CASSLVSGGPTDTQYF
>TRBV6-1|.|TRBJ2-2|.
TGTGCCAGCAGTGAGTCGCTCCCGGACACCGGGGAGCTGTTTTTT
CASSESLPDTGELFF
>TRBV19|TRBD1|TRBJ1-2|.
TGTGCCAGTAGTAAACAGGGGAGGAAGAATGGCTACACCTTC
CASSKQGRKNGYTF
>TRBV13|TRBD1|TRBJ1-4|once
TGTGCCAGCAGCTTAGGGACAGGGGGTGAAAAACTGTTTTTT
CASSLGTGGEKLFF
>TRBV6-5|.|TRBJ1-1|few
TGTGCCAGCAGTTACTCGACCTTTCAGGGAACTGAAGCTTTCTTT
CASSYSTFQGTEAFF
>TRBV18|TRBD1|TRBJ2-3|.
TGTGCCAGCCAAGGGCAGGGGGCTTCAGATACGCAGTATTTT
CASQGQGASDTQYF
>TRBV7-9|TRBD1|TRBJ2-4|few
TGTGCCAGCAGCTTGGACAGGGTGACTGCCAAAAACATTCAGTACTTC
CASSLDRVTAKNIQYF
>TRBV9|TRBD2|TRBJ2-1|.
TGTGCCAGCAGCTTTCTAGCGGGGGGGGACTACAATGAGCAGTTCTTC
CASSFLAGGDYNEQFF
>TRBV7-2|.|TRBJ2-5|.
TGTGCCAGCACCCCACAAGAGACCCAGTACTTC
CASTPQETQYF
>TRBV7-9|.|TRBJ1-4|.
TGTGCCAGCTTGGGTCGGGTTAATGAAAAACTGTTTTTT
CASLGRVNEKLFF
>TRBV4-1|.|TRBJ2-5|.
TGCGCCAGCAGCCAAGATCGGGACAAAGAGACCCAGTACTTC
CASSQDRDKETQYF
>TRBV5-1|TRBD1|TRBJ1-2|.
TGCGCCAGCAGCTTCGACAGGGGAGGAAATGGCTACACCTTC
CASSFDRGGNGYTF
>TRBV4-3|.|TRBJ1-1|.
TGCGCCAGCAGCCAACTTAGGGGCGCTGAAGCTTTCTTT
CASSQLRGAEAFF
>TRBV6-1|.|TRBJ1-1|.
TGTGCCAGCATTAGGGGGACACAAAACACTGAAGCTTTCTTT
CASIRGTQNTEAFF
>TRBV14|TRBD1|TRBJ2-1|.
TGTGCCAGCAGCCGTTTCCTCAGGGGGCCTTACAATGAGCAGTTCTTC
CASSRFLRGPYNEQFF
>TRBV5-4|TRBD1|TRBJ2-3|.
TGTGCCAGCGGTAGGGACAGCCGAAGCACAGATACGCAGTATTTT
CASGRDSRSTDTQYF
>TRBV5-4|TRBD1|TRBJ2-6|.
TGTGCCAGCAGCTCGGGACAGAACTCTGGGGCCAACGTCCTGACTTTC
CASSSGQNSGANVLTF
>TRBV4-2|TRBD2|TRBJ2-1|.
TGTGCCAGCAGCCTAGGGACTACCTACAATGAGCAGTTCTTC
CASSLGTTYNEQFF
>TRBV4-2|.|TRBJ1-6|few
TGTGCCAGCAGCTCCCGACAGTTATCACCCCTCCACTTT
CASSSRQLSPLHF
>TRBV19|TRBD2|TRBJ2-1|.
TGTGCCAGTAGTTTACGACTAGCGGGATTGAGTAATGAGCAGTTCTTC
CASSLRLAGLSNEQFF
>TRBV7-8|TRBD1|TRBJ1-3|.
TGTGCCAGCAGCCTCAAGGACAGGGGGCGAAAATCCGGAAACACCATATATTTT
CASSLKDRGRKSGNTIYF
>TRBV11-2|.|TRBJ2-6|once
TGTGCCAGCAGCGCTACAGGTTACTCTGGGGCCAACGTCCTGACTTTC
CASSATGYSGANVLTF
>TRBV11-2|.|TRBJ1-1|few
TGTGCCAGCAGCTTTCAGGGGACCACTGAAGCTTTCTTT
CASSFQGTTEAFF
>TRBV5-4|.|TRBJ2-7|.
TGTGCCAACAGCTTCGACATCTACGAGCAGTACTTC
CANSFDIYEQYF
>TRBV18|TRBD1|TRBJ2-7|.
TGTGCCAGCTCAACCGGGACAGGGAGCTACGAGCAGTACTTC
CASSTGTGSYEQYF
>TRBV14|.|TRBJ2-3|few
TGTGCCAGCAGCCGCAGCGGGTTCACAGATACGCAGTATTTT
CASSRSGFTDTQYF
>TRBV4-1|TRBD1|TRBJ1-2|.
TGCGCCAGCAGCCGGGCCGGGACAGATGGCTACACCTTC
CASSRAGTDGYTF
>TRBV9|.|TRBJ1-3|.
TGTGCCAGCAGCCCGAACCGTCACCCGGTATATTTT
CASSPNRHPVYF
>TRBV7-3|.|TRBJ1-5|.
TGTGCCAGCAGCTTAATGAGAGGTGATTGGAAATTAACCCAGCCCCAGCATTTT
CASSLMRGDWKLTQPQHF
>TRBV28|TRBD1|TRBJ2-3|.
TGTGCCAGCGGGGACAGGGGTAGCACAGATACGCAGTATTTT
CASGDRGSTDTQYF
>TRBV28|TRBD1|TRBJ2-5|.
TGTGCCAGCAGCTTTAGGACAGGGAGAGAGACCCAGTACTTC
CASSFRTGRETQYF
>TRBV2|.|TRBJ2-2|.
TGTGCCAGCTCCCCCTCAGGCACCGGGGAGCTGTTTTTT
CASSPSGTGELFF